This T cell receptor (beta chain) came from a study of CD8 T cells in ankylosing spondylitis. The study, taken as a whole, reports: Among TCR beta sequences, a motif of eight highly homologous variants appeared characteristic of ankylosing spondylitis blood.

This clonotype was seen many times. Its antigen remains unknown. TCRdb reprocessed the 5' RACE reads with MiXCR, giving one entry per CDR3 protein. The table includes roughly 230,000 distinct CDR3 sequences, roughly 18% detected once. The specimen sequenced was blood, either unsorted or a sorted T cell fraction (not recorded which). This TCR was sampled from a male donor with ankylosing spondylitis or in good health (not recorded which).

For the CDR3, the DNA is TGCGCCAGCAGCCAAGGGCTGAAACAGCCCTACGAGCAGTACTTC. It codes for CASSQGLKQPYEQYF. The rearrangement links TRBV4-1 to TRBJ2-7, with D unclear. Trimming cost V 1 base and J 2 bases, with 12 bases left between them. Germline assignment: CDR1 MGHRA and CDR2 YSYEKL. The CDR3 consists of 15 residues.